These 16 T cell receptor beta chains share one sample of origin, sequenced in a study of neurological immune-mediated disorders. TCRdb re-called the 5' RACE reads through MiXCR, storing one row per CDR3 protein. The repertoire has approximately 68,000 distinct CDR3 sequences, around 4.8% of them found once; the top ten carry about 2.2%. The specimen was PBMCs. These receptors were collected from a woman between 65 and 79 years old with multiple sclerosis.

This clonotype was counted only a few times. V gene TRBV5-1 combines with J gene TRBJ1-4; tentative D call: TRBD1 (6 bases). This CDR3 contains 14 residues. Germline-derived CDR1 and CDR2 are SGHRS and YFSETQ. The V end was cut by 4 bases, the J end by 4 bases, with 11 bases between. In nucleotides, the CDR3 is TGCGCCAGCAGCCCCGGACAGATTAATGAAAAACTGTTTTTT. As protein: CASSPGQINEKLFF.

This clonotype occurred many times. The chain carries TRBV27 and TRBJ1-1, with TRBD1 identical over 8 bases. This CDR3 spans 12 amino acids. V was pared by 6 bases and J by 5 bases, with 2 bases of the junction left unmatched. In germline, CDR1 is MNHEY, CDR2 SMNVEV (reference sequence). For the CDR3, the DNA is TGTGCCAGCAGCACAGGGGGGACTGAAGCTTTCTTT. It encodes CASSTGGTEAFF.

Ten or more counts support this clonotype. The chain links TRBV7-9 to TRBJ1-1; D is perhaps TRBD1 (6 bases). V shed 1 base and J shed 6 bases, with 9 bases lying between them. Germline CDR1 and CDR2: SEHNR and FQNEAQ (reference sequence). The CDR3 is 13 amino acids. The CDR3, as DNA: TGTGCCAGCAGCTTAGGGGGGGCCTCTGAAGCTTTCTTT. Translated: CASSLGGASEAFF.

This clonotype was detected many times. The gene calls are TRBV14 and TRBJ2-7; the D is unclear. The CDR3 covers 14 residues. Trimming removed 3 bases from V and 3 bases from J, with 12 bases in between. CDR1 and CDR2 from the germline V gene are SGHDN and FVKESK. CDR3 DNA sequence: TGTGCCAGCAGCCACCCCTCCTTAAACTACGAGCAGTACTTC. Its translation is CASSHPSLNYEQYF.

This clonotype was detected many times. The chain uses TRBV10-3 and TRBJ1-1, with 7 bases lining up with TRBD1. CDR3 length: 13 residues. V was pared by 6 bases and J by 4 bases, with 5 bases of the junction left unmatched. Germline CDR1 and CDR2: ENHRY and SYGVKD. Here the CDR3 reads CAIRRQGGTEAFF. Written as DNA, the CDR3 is TGTGCCATCAGAAGACAGGGTGGCACTGAAGCTTTCTTT.

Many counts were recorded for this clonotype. CDR3 DNA sequence: TGTGCCAGCAGCTCAGCAGGGTTTGAGCAGTTCTTC. It is translated as CASSSAGFEQFF. The chain uses TRBV7-2 and TRBJ2-1; D is perhaps TRBD1 (5 bases). Germline V gene lookup returns CDR1 SGHTA and CDR2 FQGNSA. Deletions cut 4 bases from V and 9 bases from J, with 10 bases between. CDR3 size: 12 residues.

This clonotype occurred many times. CDR3: CASSLRGTTSTDTQYF. DNA for the CDR3: TGTGCCAGCAGCTTACGGGGGACAACTAGCACAGATACGCAGTATTTT. This rearrangement joins TRBV5-6 to TRBJ2-3, with D tentatively TRBD1 or TRBD2 (6 bases each). The V gene lost 2 bases and the J gene lost 0 bases, with 13 bases spanning the gap. Germline V lookup: CDR1 SGHDT, CDR2 YYEEEE. There are 16 residues in the CDR3.

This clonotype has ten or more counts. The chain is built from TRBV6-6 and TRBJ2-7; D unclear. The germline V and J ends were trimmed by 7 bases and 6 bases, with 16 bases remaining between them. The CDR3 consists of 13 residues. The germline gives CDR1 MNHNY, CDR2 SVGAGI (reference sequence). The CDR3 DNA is TGTGCCAGCACCCAGAGTAGTCCTATCGAGCAGTACTTC. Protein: CASTQSSPIEQYF.

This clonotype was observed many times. As DNA, the CDR3 is TGTGCCAGCAGCTCCACAGGGCTGGGTCAGCCCCAGCATTTT. Translating gives CASSSTGLGQPQHF. The chain uses TRBV5-5 and TRBJ1-5; D is perhaps TRBD1 (6 bases). Germline CDR1 reads SGHKS; CDR2 reads YYEKEE (reference sequence). V dropped 3 bases and J dropped 6 bases, with 13 bases sitting between them. This CDR3 is built from 14 residues.

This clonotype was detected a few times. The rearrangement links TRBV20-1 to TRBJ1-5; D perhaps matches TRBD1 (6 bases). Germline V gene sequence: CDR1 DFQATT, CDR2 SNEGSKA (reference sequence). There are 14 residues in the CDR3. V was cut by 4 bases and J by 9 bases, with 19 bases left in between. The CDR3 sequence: CSAMVRGVLRPQHF. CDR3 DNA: TGCAGTGCTATGGTCAGGGGTGTATTAAGGCCCCAGCATTTT.

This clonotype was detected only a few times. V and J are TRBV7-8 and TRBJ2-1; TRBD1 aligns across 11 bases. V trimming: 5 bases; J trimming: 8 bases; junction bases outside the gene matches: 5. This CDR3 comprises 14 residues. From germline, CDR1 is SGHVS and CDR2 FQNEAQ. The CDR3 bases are TGTGCCAGCAGCCGCGGACAGGGGGCCGATGAGCAGTTCTTC. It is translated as CASSRGQGADEQFF.

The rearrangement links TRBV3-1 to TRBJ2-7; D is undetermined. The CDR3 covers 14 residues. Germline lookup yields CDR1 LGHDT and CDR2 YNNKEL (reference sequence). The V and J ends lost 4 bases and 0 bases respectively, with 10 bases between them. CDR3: CASSPRSSSYEQYF. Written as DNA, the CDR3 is TGTGCCAGCAGCCCCAGGTCCAGCTCCTACGAGCAGTACTTC.

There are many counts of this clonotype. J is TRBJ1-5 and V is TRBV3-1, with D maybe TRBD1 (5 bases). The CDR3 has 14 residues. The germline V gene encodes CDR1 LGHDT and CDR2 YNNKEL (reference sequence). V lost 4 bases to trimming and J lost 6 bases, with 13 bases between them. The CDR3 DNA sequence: TGTGCCAGCAGCCTGGAGGGACCGGGTCAGCCCCAGCATTTT. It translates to CASSLEGPGQPQHF.

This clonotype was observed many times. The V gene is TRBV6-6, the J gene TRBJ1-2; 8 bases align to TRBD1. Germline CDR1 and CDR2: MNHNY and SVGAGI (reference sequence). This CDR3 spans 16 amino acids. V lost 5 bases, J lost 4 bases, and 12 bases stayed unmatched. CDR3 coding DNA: TGTGCCAGCAGTAACCCGACGGACAGGGTTAGCTATGGCTACACCTTC. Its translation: CASSNPTDRVSYGYTF.

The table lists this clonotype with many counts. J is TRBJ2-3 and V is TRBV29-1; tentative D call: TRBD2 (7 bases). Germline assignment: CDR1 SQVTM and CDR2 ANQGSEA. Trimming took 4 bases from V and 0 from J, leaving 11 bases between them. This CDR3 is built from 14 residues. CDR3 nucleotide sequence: TGCAGCGTTGCGCGGGGGCATAGCACAGATACGCAGTATTTT. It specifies CSVARGHSTDTQYF.

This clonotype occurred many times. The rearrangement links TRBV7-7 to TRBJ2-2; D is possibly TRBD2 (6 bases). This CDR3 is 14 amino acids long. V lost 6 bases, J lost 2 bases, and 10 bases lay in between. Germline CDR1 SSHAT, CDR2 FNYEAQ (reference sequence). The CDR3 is CASSTGTNTGELFF. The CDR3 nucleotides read TGTGCCAGCAGTACCGGGACTAACACCGGGGAGCTGTTTTTT.